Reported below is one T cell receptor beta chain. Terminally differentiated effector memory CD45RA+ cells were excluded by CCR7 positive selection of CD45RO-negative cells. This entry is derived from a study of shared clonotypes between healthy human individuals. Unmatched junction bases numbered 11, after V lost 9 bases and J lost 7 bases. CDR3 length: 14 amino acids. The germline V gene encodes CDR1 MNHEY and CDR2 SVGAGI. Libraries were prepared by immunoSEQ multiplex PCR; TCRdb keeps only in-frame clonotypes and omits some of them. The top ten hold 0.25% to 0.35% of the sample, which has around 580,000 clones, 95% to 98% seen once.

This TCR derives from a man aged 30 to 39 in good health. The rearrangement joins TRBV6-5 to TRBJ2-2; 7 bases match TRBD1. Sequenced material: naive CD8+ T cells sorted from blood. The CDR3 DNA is TGTGCCAGTTACTCGACAGGGAATGGCGGGGAGCTGTTTTTT. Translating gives CASYSTGNGGELFF.